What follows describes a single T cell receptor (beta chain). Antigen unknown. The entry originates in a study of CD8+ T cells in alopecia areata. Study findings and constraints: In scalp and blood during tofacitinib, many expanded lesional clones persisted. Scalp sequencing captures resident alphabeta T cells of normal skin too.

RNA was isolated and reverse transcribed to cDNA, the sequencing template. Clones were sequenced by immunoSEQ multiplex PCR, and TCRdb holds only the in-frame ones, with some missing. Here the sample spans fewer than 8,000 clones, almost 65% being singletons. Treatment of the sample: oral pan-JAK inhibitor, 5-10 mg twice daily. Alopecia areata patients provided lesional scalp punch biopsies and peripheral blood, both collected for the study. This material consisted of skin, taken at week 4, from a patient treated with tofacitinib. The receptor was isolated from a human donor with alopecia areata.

CDR3 bases: TGTGCCAGCAGCTTATTCCAGGGTGAGAATGAGCAGTTCTTC. This translates into CASSLFQGENEQFF. V usage is TRBV7-7 and J usage is TRBJ2-1, with TRBD1 as a possible D gene (5 bases). Germline CDR1 SSHAT, CDR2 FNYEAQ (reference sequence). V lost 2 bases and J lost 7, with 12 bases in between. The length of the CDR3 is 14 residues.